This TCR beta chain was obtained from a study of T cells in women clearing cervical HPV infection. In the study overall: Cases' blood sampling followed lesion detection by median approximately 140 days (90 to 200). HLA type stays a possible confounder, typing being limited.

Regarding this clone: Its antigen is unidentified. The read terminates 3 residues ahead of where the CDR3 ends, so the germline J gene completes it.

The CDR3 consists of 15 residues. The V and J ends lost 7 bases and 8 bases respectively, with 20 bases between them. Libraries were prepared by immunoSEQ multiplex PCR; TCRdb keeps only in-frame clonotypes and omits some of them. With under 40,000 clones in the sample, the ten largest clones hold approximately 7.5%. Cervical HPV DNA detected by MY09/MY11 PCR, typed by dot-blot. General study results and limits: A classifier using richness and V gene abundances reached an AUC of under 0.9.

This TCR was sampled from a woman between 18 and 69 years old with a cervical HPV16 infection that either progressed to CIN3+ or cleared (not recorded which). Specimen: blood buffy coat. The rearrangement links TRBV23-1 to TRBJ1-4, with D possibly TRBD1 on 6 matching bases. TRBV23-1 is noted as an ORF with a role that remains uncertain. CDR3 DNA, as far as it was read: TGCGCCAGCACCATACCCTCAGGGGATGGGGAAAAA. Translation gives CASTIPSGDGEK. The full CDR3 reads CASTIPSGDGEKLFF.